This T cell receptor (beta chain) was sequenced for a study of shared clonotypes between healthy human individuals. The table came from immunoSEQ multiplex PCR; TCRdb's copy has only in-frame clones and leaves some out. This table has roughly 450,000 clones, 60% to 85% appearing once. Study-wide points: Sampling covered nothing but blood. Tissue TCR repertoires likely differ from those found in blood.

Looked up from germline, CDR1 is SGDLS and CDR2 is YYNGEE. V was trimmed by 0 bases and J by 5 bases, leaving 11 bases between them. This CDR3 is 14 amino acids long. In the case of this clone: Antigen unknown.

This sequence joins TRBV9 and TRBJ2-5; D is perhaps TRBD2 (6 bases). This receptor was obtained from a woman aged 40 to 50 in good health. Some clones in this sample may be carry-over from other donors' samples. Source material: PBMCs. The CDR3 region is CASSVGGVGETQYF. The CDR3 DNA follows: TGTGCCAGCAGCGTAGGCGGGGTGGGGGAGACCCAGTACTTC.